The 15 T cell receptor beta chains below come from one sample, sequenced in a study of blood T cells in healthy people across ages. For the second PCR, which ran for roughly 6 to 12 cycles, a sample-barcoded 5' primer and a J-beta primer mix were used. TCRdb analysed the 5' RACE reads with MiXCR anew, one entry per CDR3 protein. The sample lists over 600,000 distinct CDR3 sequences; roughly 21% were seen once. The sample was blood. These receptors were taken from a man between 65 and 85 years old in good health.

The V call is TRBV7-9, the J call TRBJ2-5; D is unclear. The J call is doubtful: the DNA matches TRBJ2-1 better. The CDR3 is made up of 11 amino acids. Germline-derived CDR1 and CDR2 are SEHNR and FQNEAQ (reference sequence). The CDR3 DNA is TGTGCCAGCAGCTACACTGAAGAGCAGTTCTTC. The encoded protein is CASSYTEEQFF.

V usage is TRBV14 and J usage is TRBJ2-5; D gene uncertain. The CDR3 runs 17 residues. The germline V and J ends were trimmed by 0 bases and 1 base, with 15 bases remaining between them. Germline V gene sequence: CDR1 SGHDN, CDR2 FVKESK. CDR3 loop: CASSQEWAAVPQETQYF. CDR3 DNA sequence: TGTGCCAGCAGCCAAGAATGGGCAGCCGTACCCCAAGAGACCCAGTACTTC.

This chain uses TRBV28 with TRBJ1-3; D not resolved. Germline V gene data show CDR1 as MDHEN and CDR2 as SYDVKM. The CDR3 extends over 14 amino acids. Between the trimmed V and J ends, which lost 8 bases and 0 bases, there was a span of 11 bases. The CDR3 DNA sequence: TGTGCCAGCCGGCCCATGAGCTCTGGAAACACCATATATTTT. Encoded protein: CASRPMSSGNTIYF.

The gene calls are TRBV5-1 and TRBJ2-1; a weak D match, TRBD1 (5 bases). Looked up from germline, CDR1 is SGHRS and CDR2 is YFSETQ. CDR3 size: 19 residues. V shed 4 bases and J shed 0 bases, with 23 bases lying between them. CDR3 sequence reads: CASSPRDSPSTYSYNEQFF. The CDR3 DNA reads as TGCGCCAGCAGCCCCCGTGACAGTCCGAGCACTTACTCCTACAATGAGCAGTTCTTC.

The CDR3 is CASSPSHGQPQHF. The CDR3 bases are TGTGCCAGCAGCCCGTCCCATGGGCAGCCCCAGCATTTT. The chain links TRBV11-3 to TRBJ1-5; D gene uncertain. The CDR3 is 13 residues long. The V and J ends lost 5 bases and 7 bases respectively, with 12 bases between them. Looked up from germline, CDR1 is SGHNT and CDR2 is YENEEA.

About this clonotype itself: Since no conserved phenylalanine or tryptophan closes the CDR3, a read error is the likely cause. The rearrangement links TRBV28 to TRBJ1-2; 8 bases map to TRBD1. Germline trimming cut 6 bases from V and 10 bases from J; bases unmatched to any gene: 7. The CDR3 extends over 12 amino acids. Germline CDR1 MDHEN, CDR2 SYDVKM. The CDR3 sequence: CASSTGDRNYTL. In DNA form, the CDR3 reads TGTGCCAGCAGCACAGGGGACAGGAACTACACCCTC.

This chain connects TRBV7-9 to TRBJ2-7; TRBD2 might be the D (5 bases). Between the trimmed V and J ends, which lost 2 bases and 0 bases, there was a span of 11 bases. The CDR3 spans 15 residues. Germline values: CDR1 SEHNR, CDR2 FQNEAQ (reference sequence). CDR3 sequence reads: CASSLRRVSSYEQYF. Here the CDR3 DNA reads TGTGCCAGCAGCTTACGGCGGGTTAGCTCCTACGAGCAGTACTTC.

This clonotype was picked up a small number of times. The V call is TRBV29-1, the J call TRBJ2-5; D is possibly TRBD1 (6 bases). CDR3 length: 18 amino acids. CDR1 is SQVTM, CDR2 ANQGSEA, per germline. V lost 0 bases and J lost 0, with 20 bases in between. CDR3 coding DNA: TGCAGCGTTGAAGATCAAATTGTAGGGGGAGTTTACCAAGAGACCCAGTACTTC. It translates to CSVEDQIVGGVYQETQYF.

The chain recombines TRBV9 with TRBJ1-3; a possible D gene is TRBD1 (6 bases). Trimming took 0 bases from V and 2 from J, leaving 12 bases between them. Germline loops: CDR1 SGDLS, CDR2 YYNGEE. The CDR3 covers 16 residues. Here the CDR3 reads CASSVAPGAAGNTIYF. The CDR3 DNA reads TGTGCCAGCAGCGTAGCTCCGGGGGCAGCTGGAAACACCATATATTTT. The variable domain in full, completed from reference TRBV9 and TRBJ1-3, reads DSGVTQTPKHLITATGQRVTLRCSPRSGDLSVYWYQQSLDQGLQFLIQYYNGEERAKGNILERFSAQQFPDLHSELNLSSLELGDSALYFCASSVAPGAAGNTIYFGEGSWLTVV.

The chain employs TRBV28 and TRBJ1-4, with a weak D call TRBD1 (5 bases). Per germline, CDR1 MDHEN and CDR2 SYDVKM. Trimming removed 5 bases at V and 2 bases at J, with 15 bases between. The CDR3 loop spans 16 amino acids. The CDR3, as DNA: TGTGCCAGCAGTCCCCACCGACAGAGTACTAATGAAAAACTGTTTTTT. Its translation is CASSPHRQSTNEKLFF.

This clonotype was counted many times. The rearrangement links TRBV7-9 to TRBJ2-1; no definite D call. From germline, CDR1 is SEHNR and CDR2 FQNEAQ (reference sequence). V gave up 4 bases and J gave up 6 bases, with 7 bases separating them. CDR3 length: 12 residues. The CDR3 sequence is CASSWISNEQFF. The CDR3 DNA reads TGTGCCAGCAGCTGGATTAGCAATGAGCAGTTCTTC.

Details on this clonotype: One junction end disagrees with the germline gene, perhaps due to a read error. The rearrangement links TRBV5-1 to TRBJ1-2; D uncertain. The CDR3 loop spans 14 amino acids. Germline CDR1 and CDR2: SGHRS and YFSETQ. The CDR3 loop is CASSLEVLSKGYAF. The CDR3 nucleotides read TGCGCCAGCAGCTTGGAGGTCCTCTCGAAGGGCTACGCCTTC.

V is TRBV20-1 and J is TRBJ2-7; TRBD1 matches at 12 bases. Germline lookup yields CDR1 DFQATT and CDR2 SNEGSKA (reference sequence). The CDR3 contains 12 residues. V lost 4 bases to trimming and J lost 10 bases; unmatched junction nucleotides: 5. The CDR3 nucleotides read TGCAGTGCTATGGGACAGGGGGCTGGTCAGTACTTC. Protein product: CSAMGQGAGQYF.

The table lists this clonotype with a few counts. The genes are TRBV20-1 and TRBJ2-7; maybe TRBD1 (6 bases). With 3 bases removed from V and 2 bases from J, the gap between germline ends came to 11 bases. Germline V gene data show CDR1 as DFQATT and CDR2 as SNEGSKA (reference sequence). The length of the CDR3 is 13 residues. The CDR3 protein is CSASGTKAYEQYF. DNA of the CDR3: TGCAGTGCTAGCGGGACAAAGGCCTACGAGCAGTACTTC.

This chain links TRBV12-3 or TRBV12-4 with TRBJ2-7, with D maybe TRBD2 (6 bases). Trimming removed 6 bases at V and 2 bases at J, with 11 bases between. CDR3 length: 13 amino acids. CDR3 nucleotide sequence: TGTGCCAGCAGCACCGGGAGAGCCTACGAGCAGTACTTC. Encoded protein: CASSTGRAYEQYF.